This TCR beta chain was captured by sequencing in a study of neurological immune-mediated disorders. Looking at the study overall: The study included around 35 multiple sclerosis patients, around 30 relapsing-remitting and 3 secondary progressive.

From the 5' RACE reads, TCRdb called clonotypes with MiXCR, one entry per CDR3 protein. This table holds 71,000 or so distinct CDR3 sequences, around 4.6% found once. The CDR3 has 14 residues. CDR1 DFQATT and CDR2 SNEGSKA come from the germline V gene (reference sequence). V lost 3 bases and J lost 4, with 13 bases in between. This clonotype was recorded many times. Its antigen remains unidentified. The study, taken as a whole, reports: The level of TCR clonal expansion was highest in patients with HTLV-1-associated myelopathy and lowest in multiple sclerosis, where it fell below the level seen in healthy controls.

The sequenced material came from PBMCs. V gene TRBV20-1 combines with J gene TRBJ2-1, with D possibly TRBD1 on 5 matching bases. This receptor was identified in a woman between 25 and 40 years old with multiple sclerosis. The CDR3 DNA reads TGCAGTGCTAGTATAAGACAGACTTACAATGAGCAGTTCTTC. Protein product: CSASIRQTYNEQFF.